This TCR beta chain was sequenced during a study of blood T cell repertoires in COVID-19. Study details: T cells, B-cell-depleted T cells, or PBMCs provided the cDNA or gDNA that served as material.

Those enrolled in Seattle joined during active infection and were followed longitudinally afterward. The V segment lost 2 bases and the J segment 3 bases; nucleotides outside the gene matches: 1. Germline CDR1 and CDR2: SGHTA and FQGTGA. This CDR3 is built from 16 residues. This clone was picked up one time. Within the sample, other DNA sequences also encode this same CDR3. In the authors' methods: Reference gene primer amplification gave nucleated cell count estimates. Data came from immunoSEQ multiplex PCR; TCRdb stores just in-frame clones and leaves some out. For V, J and clone size, that table is used; D and trimming come from the DNA. This table holds some 310,000 clones, 90% found once.

The sample was peripheral blood. The V gene is TRBV7-3, the J gene TRBJ2-3; 14 bases match TRBD2. The clonotype was recovered from a young woman with COVID-19, enrolled during active disease. CDR3 in amino acids: CASSLGLAGGTDTQYF. CDR3 nucleotide sequence: TGTGCCAGCAGCTTAGGACTAGCGGGAGGTACAGATACGCAGTATTTT. Looking up the rest from reference TRBV7-3 and TRBJ2-3 gives the full variable domain: GAGVSQTPSNKVTEKGKYVELRCDPISGHTALYWYRQSLGQGPEFLIYFQGTGAADDSGLPNDRFFAVRPEGSVSTLKIQRTERGDSAVYLCASSLGLAGGTDTQYFGPGTRLTVL.